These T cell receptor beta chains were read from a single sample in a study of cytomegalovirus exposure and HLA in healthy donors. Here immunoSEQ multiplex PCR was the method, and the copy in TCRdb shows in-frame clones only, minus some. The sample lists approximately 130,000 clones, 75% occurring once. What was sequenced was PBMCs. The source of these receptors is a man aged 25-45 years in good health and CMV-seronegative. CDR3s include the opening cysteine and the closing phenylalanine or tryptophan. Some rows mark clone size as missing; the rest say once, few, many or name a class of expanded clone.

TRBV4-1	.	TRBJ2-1	CASSTDRGLEQFF
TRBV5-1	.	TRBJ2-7	CASSLDRGEQYF
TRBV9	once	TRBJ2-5	CASSVGGGLKETQYF
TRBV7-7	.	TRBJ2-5	CASSRDRAETQYF
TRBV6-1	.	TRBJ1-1	CASSEASGGGRAEAFF
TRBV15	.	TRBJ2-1	CATKKGQGAAYNEQFF
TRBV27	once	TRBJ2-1	CASSFFDEQFF
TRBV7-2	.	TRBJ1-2	CASSLGQGYGYTF
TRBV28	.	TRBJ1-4	CASTPGIVEKLFF
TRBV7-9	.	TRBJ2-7	CASSLRDEQYF
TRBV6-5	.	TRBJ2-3	CASSYSRQVDTQYF
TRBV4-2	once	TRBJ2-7	CASSYQGHEQYF
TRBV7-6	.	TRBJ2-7	CASSRRGGLAGDEQYF
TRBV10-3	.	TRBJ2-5	CAISGQGDETQYF
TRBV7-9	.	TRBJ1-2	CASSFVELSYGYTF
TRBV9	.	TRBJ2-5	CASSRTGRETQYF